These 11 T cell receptor beta chains were sequenced from one sample in a study of regulatory T cells in long-lasting Graves disease. The time point denotes: newly diagnosed GD, antithyroid drugs for less than 3 months. Following extraction of RNA from PBMCs, that RNA was used to make the TCR library. Through Arm-PCR of CDR3 regions and iRepertoire HTBI primers, TCR beta libraries were built. TCRdb passed the multiplex PCR reads through MiXCR, listing each CDR3 protein once. The table lists 370,000 or so distinct CDR3 sequences, about 16% of them singletons, with over 20% in the top ten. The same data also went into a second study, on T cells in Graves' hyperthyroidism and ophthalmopathy.

The sequences come from peripheral blood mononuclear cells (PBMCs), collected at new diagnosis, from a patient treated with antithyroid drugs. The receptor source for this set is a woman aged 18-29 years with Graves disease.

The chain employs TRBV24-1 and TRBJ2-6; D is possibly TRBD2 (5 bases). Germline V gene data show CDR1 as KGHDR and CDR2 as SFDVKD. Trimming removed 6 bases at V and 0 bases at J, with 11 bases between. The CDR3 length is 16 residues. CDR3 in DNA: TGTGCCACCAGTCCCGGAGGTAGCTCTGGGGCCAACGTCCTGACTTTC. Translation gives CATSPGGSSGANVLTF.

V usage is TRBV29-1 and J usage is TRBJ2-1, with 7 bases fitting TRBD2. V was pared by 5 bases and J by 7 bases, with 11 bases of the junction left unmatched. Germline loops: CDR1 SQVTM, CDR2 ANQGSEA. This CDR3 contains 14 residues. The CDR3, as DNA: TGCAGCGTTCAAGGAGTGGGGGGGTGGAATGAGCAGTTCTTC. Its translation is CSVQGVGGWNEQFF.

The table lists this clonotype with many counts. This chain uses TRBV12-3 or TRBV12-4 with TRBJ1-1; 7 bases fit TRBD1. Germline trimming cut 6 bases from V and 10 bases from J; bases unmatched to any gene: 11. CDR3 length: 13 amino acids. The CDR3, as DNA: TGTGCCAGCAGCCCCAAGGGAGGGACAGTAGCTTTCTTT. Its translation is CASSPKGGTVAFF.

On this clonotype itself: A read error may produce the germline difference seen at one junction end. The rearrangement joins TRBV5-5 to TRBJ2-7, with 7 bases that match TRBD1. The germline V gene encodes CDR1 SGHKS and CDR2 YYEKEE (reference sequence). CDR3 length: 15 residues. CDR3 sequence: CASSQPRRGLGEQYF. For the CDR3, the DNA is TGCGCCAGCAGCCAACCACGCAGGGGGTTGGGGGAGCAGTACTTC.

This clonotype was seen a few times. The chain employs TRBV7-9 and TRBJ1-1; D possibly corresponds to TRBD1 (6 bases). The germline gives CDR1 SEHNR, CDR2 FQNEAQ (reference sequence). The CDR3 length is 16 residues. V was cut by 5 bases and J by 7 bases, with 23 bases left in between. CDR3 sequence: CASSHSPDRMINEAFF. The CDR3 DNA follows: TGTGCCAGCAGCCACAGCCCGGACAGAATGATAAATGAAGCTTTCTTT.

This rearrangement joins TRBV11-2 to TRBJ2-5; D is unclear. CDR1 and CDR2 (germline): SGHAT, FQNNGV. V shed 1 base and J shed 5 bases, with 14 bases lying between them. The CDR3 has 15 amino acids. The CDR3 reads CASSLAATLTETQYF. CDR3 sequence (DNA): TGTGCCAGCAGCTTAGCCGCCACGCTTACCGAGACCCAGTACTTC.

The rearrangement joins TRBV24-1 to TRBJ2-3, with D possibly being TRBD1 (6 bases). Germline V lookup: CDR1 KGHDR, CDR2 SFDVKD. V lost 6 bases, J lost 0 bases, and 9 bases lay in between. There are 14 residues in the CDR3. The CDR3 loop reads CATSSGDSTDTQYF. CDR3 coding DNA: TGTGCCACCAGTTCAGGGGATAGCACAGATACGCAGTATTTT.

This clonotype appeared many times. The chain uses TRBV5-1 and TRBJ2-3; weak D call: TRBD1 (6 bases). Germline lookup yields CDR1 SGHRS and CDR2 YFSETQ. This CDR3 comprises 16 residues. Deletions cut 0 bases from V and 2 bases from J, with 13 bases between. CDR3 DNA: TGCGCCAGCAGCTTGGGTTTTCAGGGGAACACAGATACGCAGTATTTT. It is translated as CASSLGFQGNTDTQYF.

This clonotype was recorded at least ten times. The chain has TRBV20-1 and TRBJ2-7; maybe TRBD2 (6 bases). V was pared by 1 base and J by 5 bases, with 15 bases between. The CDR3 sequence is 14 residues long. Per germline, CDR1 DFQATT and CDR2 SNEGSKA (reference sequence). CDR3 in DNA: TGCAGTGCTAGAGTTGGAGGGAGAGGGAACGAGCAGTACTTC. Residues: CSARVGGRGNEQYF.

This clonotype came up many times. This rearrangement joins TRBV18 to TRBJ1-1, with 8 bases that match TRBD1. This CDR3 contains 14 residues. V lost 5 bases to trimming and J lost 1 base; unmatched junction nucleotides: 3. Germline V gene lookup returns CDR1 KGHSH and CDR2 LQKENI. CDR3 in amino acids: CASSGRGRNTEAFF. In DNA, the CDR3 is TGTGCCAGCTCAGGCAGGGGGCGGAACACTGAAGCTTTCTTT. The full variable domain, with the rest looked up from reference TRBV18 and TRBJ1-1, is NAGVMQNPRHLVRRRGQEARLRCSPMKGHSHVYWYRQLPEEGLKFMVYLQKENIIDESGMPKERFSAEFPKEGPSILRIQQVVRGDSAAYFCASSGRGRNTEAFFGQGTRLTVV.

This clonotype was seen only a few times. The chain carries TRBV29-1 and TRBJ2-7; TRBD1 agrees at 7 bases. Germline CDR1 is SQVTM and CDR2 is ANQGSEA. The CDR3 loop spans 13 amino acids. The V segment lost 4 bases and the J segment 3 bases; nucleotides outside the gene matches: 6. CDR3 bases: TGCAGCGTTGCCGGGACAGCAAGCTACGAGCAGTACTTC. It translates to CSVAGTASYEQYF.